A few counts support the clone carrying this T cell receptor beta chain. Its antigen is as yet unknown. With 60 Vbeta and 13 Jbeta primers, the PCR was carried out. TCRdb keeps only in-frame clones here, not all; method: immunoSEQ multiplex PCR. The sample yields some 150,000 clones, approximately 82% seen once. These data belong to a study of cytomegalovirus exposure and HLA in healthy donors. Germline values: CDR1 MDHEN, CDR2 SYDVKM. The CDR3 extends over 12 amino acids. The ends were cut back, 7 bases at V and 4 bases at J, with 8 bases in the middle. Study-wide results and caveats: Cytomegalovirus status, reportedly, was diagnosed with high specificity and sensitivity by the classifier. Reportedly, TCR beta sequences accurately predicted HLA-A and HLA-B alleles in most subjects. In vitro checks showed that a few CMV-associated chains really do target CMV antigens.

This sequence was found in a man aged 35 to 55 in good health and CMV-seronegative. Sequencing was done on a sample of PBMCs. The chain joins TRBV28 to TRBJ2-1; D is ambiguous. CDR3 bases: TGTGCCAGCAAGTCGGTTTACAATGAGCAGTTCTTC. Translating gives CASKSVYNEQFF.